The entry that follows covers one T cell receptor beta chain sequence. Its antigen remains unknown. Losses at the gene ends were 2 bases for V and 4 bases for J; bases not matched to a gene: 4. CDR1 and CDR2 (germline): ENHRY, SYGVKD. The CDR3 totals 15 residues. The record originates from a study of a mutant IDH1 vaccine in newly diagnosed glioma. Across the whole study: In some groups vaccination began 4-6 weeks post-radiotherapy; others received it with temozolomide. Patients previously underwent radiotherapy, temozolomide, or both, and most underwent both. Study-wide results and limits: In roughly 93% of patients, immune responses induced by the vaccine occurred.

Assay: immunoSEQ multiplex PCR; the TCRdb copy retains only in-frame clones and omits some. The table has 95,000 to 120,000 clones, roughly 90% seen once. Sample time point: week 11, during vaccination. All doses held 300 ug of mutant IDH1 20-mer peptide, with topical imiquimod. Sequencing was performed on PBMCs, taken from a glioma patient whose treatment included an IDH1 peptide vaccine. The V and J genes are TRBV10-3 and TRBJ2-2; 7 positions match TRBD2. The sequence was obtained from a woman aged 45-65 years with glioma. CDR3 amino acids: CAISEGGSLTGELFF. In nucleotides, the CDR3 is TGTGCCATCAGTGAGGGCGGGAGTCTCACCGGGGAGCTGTTTTTT.